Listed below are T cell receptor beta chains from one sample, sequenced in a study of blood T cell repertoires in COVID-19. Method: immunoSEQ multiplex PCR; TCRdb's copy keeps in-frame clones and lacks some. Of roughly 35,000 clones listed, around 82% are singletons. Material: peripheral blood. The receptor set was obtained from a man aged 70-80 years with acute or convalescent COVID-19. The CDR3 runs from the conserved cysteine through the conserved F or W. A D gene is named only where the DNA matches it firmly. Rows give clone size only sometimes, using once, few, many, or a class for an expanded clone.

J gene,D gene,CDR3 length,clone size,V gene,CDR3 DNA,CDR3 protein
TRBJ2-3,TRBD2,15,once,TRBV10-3,TGTGCCATCAGTCAGACTAGCGCATACACAGATACGCAGTATTTT,CAISQTSAYTDTQYF
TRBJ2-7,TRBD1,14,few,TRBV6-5,TGTGCCAGCAGCCCGGACAGGGGCTCCTACGAGCAGTACTTC,CASSPDRGSYEQYF
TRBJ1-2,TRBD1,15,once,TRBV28,TGTGCCACCAAATACCCTTTAGGGGGCGACTATGGCTACACCTTC,CATKYPLGGDYGYTF
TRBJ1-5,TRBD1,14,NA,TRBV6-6,TGTGCCAGCAGTGCGACAGGGGGCGATCAGCCCCAGCATTTT,CASSATGGDQPQHF
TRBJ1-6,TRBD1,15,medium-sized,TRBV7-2,TGTGCCAGCAGCTTAAGAGGAGGACAGGGATCACCCCTCCACTTT,CASSLRGGQGSPLHF
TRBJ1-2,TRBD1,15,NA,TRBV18,TGTGCCAGCTCACGGGGACAGGGCCCAGACTATGGCTACACCTTC,CASSRGQGPDYGYTF
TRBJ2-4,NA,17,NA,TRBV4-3,TGCGCCAGCAGCCAAGATCTGAGGAGAGCTGCCAAAAACATTCAGTACTTC,CASSQDLRRAAKNIQYF
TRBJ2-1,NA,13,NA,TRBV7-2,TGTGCCAGCAGCTTAGTGGGAGGCAATGAGCAGTTCTTC,CASSLVGGNEQFF
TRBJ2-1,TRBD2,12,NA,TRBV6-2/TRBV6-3,TGTGCCAGCAGTCCGGGACTAAGTGAGCAGTTCTTC,CASSPGLSEQFF
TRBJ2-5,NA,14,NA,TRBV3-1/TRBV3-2,TGTGCCAGCAGCCAAGATTTCAGGGAAGAGACCCAGTACTTC,CASSQDFREETQYF
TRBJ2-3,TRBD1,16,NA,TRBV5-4,TGTGCCAGCGGCGACAGGGGCCTCTCTAGCACAGATACGCAGTATTTT,CASGDRGLSSTDTQYF
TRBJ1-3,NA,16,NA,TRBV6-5,TGTGCCAGCAGTTACTCGGGAGAGGTCTCTGGAAACACCATATATTTT,CASSYSGEVSGNTIYF
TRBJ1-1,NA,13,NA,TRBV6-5,TGTGCCAGCAGTTTGACAGAGAACACTGAAGCTTTCTTT,CASSLTENTEAFF
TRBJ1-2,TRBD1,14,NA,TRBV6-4,TGTGCCAGCAGCCGGGGACAGGGAGGATATGGCTACACCTTC,CASSRGQGGYGYTF
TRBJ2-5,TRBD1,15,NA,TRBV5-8,TGTGCCAGCAGCTCCGGGACAGGGCACCAAGAGACCCAGTACTTC,CASSSGTGHQETQYF
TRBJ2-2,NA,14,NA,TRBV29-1,TGCAGCGTTGTACTGCACGCGAACACCGGGGAGCTGTTTTTT,CSVVLHANTGELFF
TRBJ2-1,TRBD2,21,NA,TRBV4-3,TGCGCCAGCAGCCAAGATATCCCAACTAGCGGGAGGGCCGGTTTCTACAATGAGCAGTTCTTC,CASSQDIPTSGRAGFYNEQFF
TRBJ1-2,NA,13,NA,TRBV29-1,TGCAGCGTTGAAGGGGAGCGGGTCAGCGGCTACACCTTC,CSVEGERVSGYTF
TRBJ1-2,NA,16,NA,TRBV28,TGTGCCAGCAGTTTGAGCGGGCGGGGTCCGGCGAGAGGCTACACCTTC,CASSLSGRGPARGYTF
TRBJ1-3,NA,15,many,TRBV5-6,TGTGCCAGCAGCTTATCGGACAACCCCCGAAACACCATATATTTT,CASSLSDNPRNTIYF
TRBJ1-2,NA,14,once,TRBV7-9,TGTGCCAGCAGCCACCCCGGGGGGAAGGATGGCTACACCTTC,CASSHPGGKDGYTF
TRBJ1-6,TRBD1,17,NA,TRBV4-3,TGCGCCAGCAGCCAAATGACAGGGGGATTCGATAATTCACCCCTCCACTTT,CASSQMTGGFDNSPLHF
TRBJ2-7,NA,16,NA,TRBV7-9,TGTGCCAGCAGCTTAGAGTCAGGGTTCCCCAACTACGAGCAGTACTTC,CASSLESGFPNYEQYF
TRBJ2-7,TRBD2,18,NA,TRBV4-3,TGCGCCAGCAGCCAAGATCTGTCCCTAGCGGGAGAATTCTACGAGCAGTACTTC,CASSQDLSLAGEFYEQYF
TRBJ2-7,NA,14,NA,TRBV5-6,TGTGCCAGCAGCCCCTGGTCGGGATCCTACGAGCAGTACTTC,CASSPWSGSYEQYF
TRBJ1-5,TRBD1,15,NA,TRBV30,TGTGCCTGGAGTGTATATCACAGGGGGATGGAGCCCCAGCATTTT,CAWSVYHRGMEPQHF
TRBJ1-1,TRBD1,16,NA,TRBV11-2,TGTGCCAGCAGCCCCCGGGCGACAGGGAAGAACACTGAAGCTTTCTTT,CASSPRATGKNTEAFF
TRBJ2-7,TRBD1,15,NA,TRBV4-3,TGCGCCAGCAGCCAAGAGCGGCGGACAGGGGTAGGGCAGTACTTC,CASSQERRTGVGQYF
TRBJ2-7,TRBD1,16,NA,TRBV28,TGTGCCAGCAGTTTATTTGTGACAGGGGGCTCCTACGAGCAGTACTTC,CASSLFVTGGSYEQYF
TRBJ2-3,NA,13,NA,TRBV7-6,TGTGCCAGCAGCTCTAGAGACACAGATACGCAGTATTTT,CASSSRDTDTQYF
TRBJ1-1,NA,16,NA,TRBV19,TGTGCCAGTAGTATAACTTCGGGGAGAGAGAACACTGAAGCTTTCTTT,CASSITSGRENTEAFF
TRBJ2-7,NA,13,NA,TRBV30,TGTGCCTGGAGTGTGGCGGGTTCCTACGAGCAGTACTTC,CAWSVAGSYEQYF
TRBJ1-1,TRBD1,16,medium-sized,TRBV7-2,TGTGCCAGCAGCTTAGGTTGGGGACAGAAGAACACTGAAGCTTTCTTT,CASSLGWGQKNTEAFF
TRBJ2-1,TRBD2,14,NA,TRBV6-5,TGTGCCAGCAGACCCGCCCGACTAGCGACTGAGCAGTTCTTC,CASRPARLATEQFF
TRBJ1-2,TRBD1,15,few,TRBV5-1,TGCGCCAGCAGCTTTCAGGGGGCAGCGAACTATGGCTACACCTTC,CASSFQGAANYGYTF
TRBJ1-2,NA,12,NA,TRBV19,TGTGCCAGTAGTAACTCCCCCGTAGGCTACACCTTC,CASSNSPVGYTF
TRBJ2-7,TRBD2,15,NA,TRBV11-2,TGTGCCAGCAGCTCATCTCGTTGGCGGGAGAACGAGCAGTACTTC,CASSSSRWRENEQYF
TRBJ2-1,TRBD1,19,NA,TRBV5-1,TGCGCCAGCAGAATTTGGAACCCGTCGGGACAGGGGACCTACAATGAGCAGTTCTTC,CASRIWNPSGQGTYNEQFF
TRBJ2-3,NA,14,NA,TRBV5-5,TGTGCCAGCAGCCCGATGACTAGCACAGATACGCAGTATTTT,CASSPMTSTDTQYF
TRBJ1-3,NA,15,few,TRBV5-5,TGTGCCAGCAGCTGGGGCCAGAGTTCTGGAAACACCATATATTTT,CASSWGQSSGNTIYF
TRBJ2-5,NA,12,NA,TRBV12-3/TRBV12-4,TGTGCCAGCAGTACCGGAGGGGAGACCCAGTACTTC,CASSTGGETQYF
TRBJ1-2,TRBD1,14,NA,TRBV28,TGTGCCAGCAGTCCTACGACAGGGACCTATGGCTACACCTTC,CASSPTTGTYGYTF
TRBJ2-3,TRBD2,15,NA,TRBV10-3,TGTGCCATCAGTGAAGCAAGCGGGGGCACAGATACGCAGTATTTT,CAISEASGGTDTQYF
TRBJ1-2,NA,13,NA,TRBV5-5,TGTGCCAGCAGCCGCAGCGCTAACTATGGCTACACCTTC,CASSRSANYGYTF
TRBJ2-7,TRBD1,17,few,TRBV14,TGTGCCAGCAGCCAAGGTGGGCTAGGACAGGCATCCTACGAGCAGTACTTC,CASSQGGLGQASYEQYF
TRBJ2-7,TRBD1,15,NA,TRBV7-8,TGTGCCAGCAGCTTAGCCACGACAGGGTGGTACGAGCAGTACTTC,CASSLATTGWYEQYF
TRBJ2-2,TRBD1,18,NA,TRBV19,TGTGCCAGTAGTAGACGACAGGGGGGCGTCGCGAACACCGGGGAGCTGTTTTTT,CASSRRQGGVANTGELFF
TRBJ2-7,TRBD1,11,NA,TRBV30,TGTGCCTGGAGTCGACAGGGAGTGCAGTACTTC,CAWSRQGVQYF
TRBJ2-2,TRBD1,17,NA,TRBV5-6,TGTGCCAGCAGCTCACAGGGGGCACCAGTTGGCACCGGGGAGCTGTTTTTT,CASSSQGAPVGTGELFF
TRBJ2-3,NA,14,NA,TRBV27,TGTGCCAGCCAAAGGATGGGCCTCACAGATACGCAGTATTTT,CASQRMGLTDTQYF
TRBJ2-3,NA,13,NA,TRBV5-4,TGTGCCAGCAGCTGGAGAGGGGGAGATACGCAGTATTTT,CASSWRGGDTQYF
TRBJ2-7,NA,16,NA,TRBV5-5,TGTGCCAGCAGCTCCCTTTTAGGGGGGGGCGCCTACGAGCAGTACTTC,CASSSLLGGGAYEQYF
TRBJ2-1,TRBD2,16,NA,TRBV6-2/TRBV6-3,TGTGCCAGCAGTTACTATCTAGTAGCGGGTGGGAATGAGCAGTTCTTC,CASSYYLVAGGNEQFF
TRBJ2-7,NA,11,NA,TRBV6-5,TGTGCCAGCAGTCGGGGTTACGAGCAGTACTTC,CASSRGYEQYF